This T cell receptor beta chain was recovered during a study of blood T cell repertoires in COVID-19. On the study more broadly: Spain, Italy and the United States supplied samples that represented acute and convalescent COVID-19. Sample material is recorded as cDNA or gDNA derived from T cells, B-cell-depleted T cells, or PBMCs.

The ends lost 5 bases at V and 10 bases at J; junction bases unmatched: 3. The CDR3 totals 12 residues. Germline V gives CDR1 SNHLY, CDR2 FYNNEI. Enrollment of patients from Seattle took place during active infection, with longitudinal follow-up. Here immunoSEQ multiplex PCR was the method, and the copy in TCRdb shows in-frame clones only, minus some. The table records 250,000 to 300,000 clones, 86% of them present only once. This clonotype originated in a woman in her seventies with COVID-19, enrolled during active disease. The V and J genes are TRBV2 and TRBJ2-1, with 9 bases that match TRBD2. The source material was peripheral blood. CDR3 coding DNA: TGTGCCAGCAGTAATAGCGGGGGAGAGCAGTTCTTC. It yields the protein CASSNSGGEQFF.